The text below deals with one TCR beta chain. TCR beta CDR3 regions were amplified from RNA transcripts. The TCR CDR3 was amplified in a first-round RT-PCR using the HTBI primer set. TCRdb called the multiplex PCR reads again in MiXCR, with one record for every CDR3 protein. This sample has hundreds of thousands of distinct CDR3 sequences, with over 20% found just once. This entry comes from a study of T cells in Graves' hyperthyroidism and ophthalmopathy. Germline assignment: CDR1 MRHNA and CDR2 SNTAGT. The CDR3 extends over 14 amino acids. V was clipped by 3 bases and J by 9 bases, with 15 bases between them.

The sequenced sample was blood. The genes are TRBV6-4 and TRBJ2-4; possible D gene TRBD1, 6 bases. This clonotype was sampled from a middle-aged woman with Graves' ophthalmopathy. CDR3 residues: CASSEDYRDGIQYF. Here the CDR3 DNA reads TGTGCCAGCAGTGAAGACTACAGGGACGGCATTCAGTACTTC.